This entry is about one T cell receptor beta chain. The antigen remains undetermined. V lost 3 bases and J lost 3, with 12 bases in between. The CDR3 has 14 amino acids. Germline values: CDR1 MDHEN, CDR2 SYDVKM. This record comes from a study of cytomegalovirus exposure and HLA in healthy donors. Study-wide results and caveats: The likely origin of a cluster of highly shared sequence variants was a sequencing artifact. Later analysis reportedly placed an Asian-associated ancestry cluster below the roughly 700-donor mean in N-insertions. Rare sequences made up most TCRs, while some public TCRs were found in many donors.

Amplification used 60 Vbeta primers and 13 Jbeta primers. Sequenced by immunoSEQ multiplex PCR; TCRdb stores in-frame clones only, minus some. Here the sample spans approximately 92,000 clones, 81% being singletons. This TCR was recovered from a girl aged 2-10 years in good health and CMV-seropositive. J is TRBJ2-7 and V is TRBV28, with unresolved D. Material: PBMCs. CDR3 DNA sequence: TGTGCCAGCAGTTTGGAGACTCTCGACTACGAGCAGTACTTC. Encoded protein: CASSLETLDYEQYF.